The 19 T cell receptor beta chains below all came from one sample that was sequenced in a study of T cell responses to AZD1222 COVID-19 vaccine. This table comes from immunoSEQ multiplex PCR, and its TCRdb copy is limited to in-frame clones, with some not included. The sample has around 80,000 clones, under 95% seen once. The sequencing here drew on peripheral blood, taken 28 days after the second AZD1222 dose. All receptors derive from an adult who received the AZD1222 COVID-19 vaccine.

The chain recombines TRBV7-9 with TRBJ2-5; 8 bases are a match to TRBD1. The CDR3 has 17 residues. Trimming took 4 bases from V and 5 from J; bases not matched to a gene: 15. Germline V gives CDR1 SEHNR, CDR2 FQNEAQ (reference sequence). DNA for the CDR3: TGTGCCAGCAGCTGGGGGACAGGAAACCCCTTCGGGGAGACCCAGTACTTC. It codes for CASSWGTGNPFGETQYF.

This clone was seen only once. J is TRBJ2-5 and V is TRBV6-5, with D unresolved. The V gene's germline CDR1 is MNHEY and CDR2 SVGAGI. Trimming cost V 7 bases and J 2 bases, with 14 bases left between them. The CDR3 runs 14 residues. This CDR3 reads CASTTPWDQETQYF. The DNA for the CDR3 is TGTGCCAGCACGACGCCCTGGGATCAAGAGACCCAGTACTTC.

DNA of the CDR3: TGTGCCAGCAGCTCACCGGGACCGAACACCGGGGAGCTGTTTTTT. Translating it yields CASSSPGPNTGELFF. This chain connects TRBV5-4 to TRBJ2-2; the D gene could be TRBD1 or TRBD2 (5 bases each). Per germline, CDR1 SGHNT and CDR2 YYREEE (reference sequence). V dropped 3 bases and J dropped 0 bases, with 9 bases sitting between them. The CDR3 sequence is 15 residues long.

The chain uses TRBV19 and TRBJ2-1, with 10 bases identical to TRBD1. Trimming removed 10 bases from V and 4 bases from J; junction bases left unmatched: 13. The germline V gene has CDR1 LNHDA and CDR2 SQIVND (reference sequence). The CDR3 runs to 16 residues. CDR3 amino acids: CATVKNGTGVYNEQFF. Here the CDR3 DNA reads TGTGCCACCGTTAAGAACGGGACAGGGGTGTACAATGAGCAGTTCTTC.

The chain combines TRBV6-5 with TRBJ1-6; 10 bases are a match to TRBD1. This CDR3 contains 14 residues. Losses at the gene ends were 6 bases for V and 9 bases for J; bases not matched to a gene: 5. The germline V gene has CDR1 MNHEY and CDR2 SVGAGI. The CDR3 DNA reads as TGTGCCAGCAGAGCCGGACAGGGGGTTTCACCCCTCCACTTT. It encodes CASRAGQGVSPLHF.

The CDR3 DNA reads TGTGCCACCTCCGTCTACAATGAGCAGTTCTTC. Protein sequence: CATSVYNEQFF. This rearrangement joins TRBV27 to TRBJ2-1; no reliable D call. Germline CDR1 is MNHEY and CDR2 is SMNVEV (reference sequence). Trimming removed 10 bases at V and 3 bases at J, with 7 bases between. The CDR3 consists of 11 residues.

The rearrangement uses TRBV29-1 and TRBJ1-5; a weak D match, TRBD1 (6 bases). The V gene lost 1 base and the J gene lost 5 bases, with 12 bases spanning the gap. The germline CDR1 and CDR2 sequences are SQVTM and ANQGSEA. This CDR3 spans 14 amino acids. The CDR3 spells CSVEGPGVDQPQHF. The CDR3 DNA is TGCAGCGTTGAAGGACCAGGGGTGGATCAGCCCCAGCATTTT.

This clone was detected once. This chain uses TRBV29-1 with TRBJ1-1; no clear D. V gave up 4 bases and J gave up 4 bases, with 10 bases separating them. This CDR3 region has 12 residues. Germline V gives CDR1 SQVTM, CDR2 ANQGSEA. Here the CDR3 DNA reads TGCAGCGTTGTAGGCGGATCCACTGAAGCTTTCTTT. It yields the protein CSVVGGSTEAFF.

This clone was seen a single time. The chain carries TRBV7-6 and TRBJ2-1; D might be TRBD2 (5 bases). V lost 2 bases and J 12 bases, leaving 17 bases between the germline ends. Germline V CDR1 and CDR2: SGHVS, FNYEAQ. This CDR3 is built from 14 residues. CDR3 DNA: TGTGCCAGCAGCTTATCCGGACTTACTTCGGCGCAGTTCTTC. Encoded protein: CASSLSGLTSAQFF.

Here the CDR3 reads CASSPGENTGELFF. For the CDR3, the DNA is TGTGCCAGCTCACCGGGGGAGAACACCGGGGAGCTGTTTTTT. The V gene is TRBV18, the J gene TRBJ2-2; D possibly matches TRBD1 or TRBD2 (5 bases each). The CDR3 extends over 14 amino acids. Trimming pared 3 bases from V and 1 base from J, leaving 6 bases between. The germline CDR1 and CDR2 sequences are KGHSH and LQKENI.

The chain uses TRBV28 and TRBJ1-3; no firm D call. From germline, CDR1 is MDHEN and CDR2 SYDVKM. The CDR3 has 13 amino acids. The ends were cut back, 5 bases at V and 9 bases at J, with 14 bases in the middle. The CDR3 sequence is CASSPGRESTIYF. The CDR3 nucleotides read TGTGCCAGCAGTCCGGGGAGGGAGAGCACCATATATTTT.

CDR3 bases: TGTGCCAGCAGGATCGGGACTAGCTGGGAGACCCAGTACTTC. Translated, it gives CASRIGTSWETQYF. The chain is built from TRBV6-5 and TRBJ2-5; 9 bases line up with TRBD2. Germline V lookup: CDR1 MNHEY, CDR2 SVGAGI. This CDR3 comprises 14 residues. Trimming removed 6 bases from V and 5 bases from J; junction bases left unmatched: 7.

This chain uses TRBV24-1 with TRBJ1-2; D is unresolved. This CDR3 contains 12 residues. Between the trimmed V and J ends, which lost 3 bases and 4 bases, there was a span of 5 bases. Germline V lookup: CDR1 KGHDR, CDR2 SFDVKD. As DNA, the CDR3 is TGTGCCACCAGTGATAAGGGCTATGGCTACACCTTC. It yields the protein CATSDKGYGYTF.

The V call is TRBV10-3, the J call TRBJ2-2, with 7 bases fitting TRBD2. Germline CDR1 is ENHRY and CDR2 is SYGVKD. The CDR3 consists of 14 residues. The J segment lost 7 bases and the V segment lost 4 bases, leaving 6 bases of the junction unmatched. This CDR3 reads CAISGTRWGGELFF. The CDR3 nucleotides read TGTGCCATCAGTGGGACTAGGTGGGGCGGGGAGCTGTTTTTT.

The CDR3 is CASSLTPPTALGSTDTQYF. The CDR3 nucleotides are TGTGCCAGCAGTTTAACCCCGCCCACCGCCCTCGGTTCCACAGATACGCAGTATTTT. The chain links TRBV27 to TRBJ2-3, with D unclear. Germline V gene data show CDR1 as MNHEY and CDR2 as SMNVEV (reference sequence). CDR3 length equals 19 residues. V was shortened by 2 bases and J by 2 bases, with 23 bases between the two germline ends.

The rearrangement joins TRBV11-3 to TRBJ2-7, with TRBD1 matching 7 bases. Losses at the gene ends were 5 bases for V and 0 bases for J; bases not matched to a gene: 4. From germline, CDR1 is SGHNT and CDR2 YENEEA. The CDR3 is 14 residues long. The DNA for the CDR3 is TGTGCCAGCAGCCCCGGGACAGCCTCCTACGAGCAGTACTTC. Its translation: CASSPGTASYEQYF.

The CDR3 DNA is TGTGCCAGCAGCCCAACTCGGAATGAGCAGTTCTTC. Encoded protein: CASSPTRNEQFF. The chain is built from TRBV7-8 and TRBJ2-1; D uncertain. Germline V gene sequence: CDR1 SGHVS, CDR2 FQNEAQ. This CDR3 has 12 residues. Trimming pared 5 bases from V and 7 bases from J, leaving 9 bases between.

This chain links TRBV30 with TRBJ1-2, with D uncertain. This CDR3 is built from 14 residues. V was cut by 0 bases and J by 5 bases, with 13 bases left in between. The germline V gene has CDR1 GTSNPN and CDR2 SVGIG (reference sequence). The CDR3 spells CAWSVQVMAYGYTF. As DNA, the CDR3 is TGTGCCTGGAGTGTACAAGTGATGGCTTATGGCTACACCTTC.

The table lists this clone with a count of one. Written as DNA, the CDR3 is TGTGCCAGCAGTCCAATTACCACCGGGACTTTACAAGAGACCCAGTACTTC. It yields the protein CASSPITTGTLQETQYF. The chain has TRBV27 and TRBJ2-5; maybe TRBD2 (6 bases). This CDR3 region has 17 residues. V was shortened by 5 bases and J by 2 bases, with 21 bases between the two germline ends. The V gene's germline CDR1 is MNHEY and CDR2 SMNVEV (reference sequence).